This T cell receptor beta chain was documented in a study of T cell changes during pregnancy in multiple sclerosis. The CDR3 covers 14 residues. The V and J ends lost 2 bases and 2 bases, in that order; junction bases with no gene match: 2. CDR1 is KGHSH, CDR2 LQKENI, per germline. Here immunoSEQ multiplex PCR was the method, and the copy in TCRdb shows in-frame clones only, minus some. The data show under 60,000 clones, around 94% seen once. This clonotype was obtained from a female donor in good health, enrolled as a control in a pregnancy study. The chain carries TRBV18 and TRBJ1-1; 7 nucleotides line up with TRBD1. This sample comprised CD4+ T cells from peripheral blood mononuclear cells, obtained in the second trimester of pregnancy. CDR3 region: CASSPTGVNTEAFF. The CDR3 region has the DNA TGTGCCAGCTCACCAACAGGGGTTAACACTGAAGCTTTCTTT.